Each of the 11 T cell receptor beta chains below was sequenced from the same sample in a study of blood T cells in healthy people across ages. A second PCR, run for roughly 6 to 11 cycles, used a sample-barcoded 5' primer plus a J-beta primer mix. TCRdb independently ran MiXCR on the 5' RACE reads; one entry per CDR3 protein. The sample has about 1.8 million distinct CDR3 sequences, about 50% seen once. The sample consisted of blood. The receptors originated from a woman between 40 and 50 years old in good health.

CDR3 in DNA: TGTGCCAGCAGTTACAGGGGAAGAGAGAATGAGCAGTTCTTC. Translation gives CASSYRGRENEQFF. The gene calls are TRBV6-5 and TRBJ2-1, with D perhaps matching TRBD1 (5 bases). The CDR3 is 14 residues long. V lost 2 bases and J lost 7, with 12 bases in between. Germline CDR1 MNHEY, CDR2 SVGAGI.

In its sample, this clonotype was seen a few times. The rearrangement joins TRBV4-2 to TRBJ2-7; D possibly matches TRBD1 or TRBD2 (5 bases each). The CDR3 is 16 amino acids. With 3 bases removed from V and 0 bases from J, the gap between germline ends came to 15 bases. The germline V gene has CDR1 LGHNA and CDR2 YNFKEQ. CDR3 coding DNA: TGTGCCAGCAGCCAGGTCTGGGCAGGGAGCTCCTACGAGCAGTACTTC. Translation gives CASSQVWAGSSYEQYF.

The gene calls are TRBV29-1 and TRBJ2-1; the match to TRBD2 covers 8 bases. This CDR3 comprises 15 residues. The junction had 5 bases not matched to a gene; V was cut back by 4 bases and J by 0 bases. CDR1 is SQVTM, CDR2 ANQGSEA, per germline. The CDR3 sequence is CSVVAGGSSYNEQFF. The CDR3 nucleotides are TGCAGCGTTGTCGCGGGGGGTAGCTCCTACAATGAGCAGTTCTTC.

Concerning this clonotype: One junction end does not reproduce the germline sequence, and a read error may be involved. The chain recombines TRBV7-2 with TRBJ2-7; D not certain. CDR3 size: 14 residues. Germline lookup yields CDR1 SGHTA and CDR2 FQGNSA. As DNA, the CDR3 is TGTGTCAGCAGCTTAAGGTGGCCGCCCTACGAGCAGTACTTC. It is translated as CVSSLRWPPYEQYF.

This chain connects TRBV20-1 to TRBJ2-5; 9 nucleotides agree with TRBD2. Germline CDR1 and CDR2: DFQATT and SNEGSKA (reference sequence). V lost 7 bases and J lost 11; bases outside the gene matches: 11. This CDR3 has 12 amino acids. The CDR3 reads CSVASGDNEQYF. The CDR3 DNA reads TGCAGTGTAGCTAGCGGGGACAATGAGCAGTACTTC.

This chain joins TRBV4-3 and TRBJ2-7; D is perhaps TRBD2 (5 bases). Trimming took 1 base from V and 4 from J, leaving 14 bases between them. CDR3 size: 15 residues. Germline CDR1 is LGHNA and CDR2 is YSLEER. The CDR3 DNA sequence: TGCGCCAGCAGCCAAGGGCGGACGGGGTTGTACGAGCAGTACTTC. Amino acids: CASSQGRTGLYEQYF.

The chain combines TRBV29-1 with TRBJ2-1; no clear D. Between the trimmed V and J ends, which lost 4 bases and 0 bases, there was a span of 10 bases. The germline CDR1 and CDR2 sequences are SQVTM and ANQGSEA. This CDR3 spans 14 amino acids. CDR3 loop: CSVGRSHSYNEQFF. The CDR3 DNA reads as TGCAGCGTTGGTCGGAGCCACTCCTACAATGAGCAGTTCTTC.

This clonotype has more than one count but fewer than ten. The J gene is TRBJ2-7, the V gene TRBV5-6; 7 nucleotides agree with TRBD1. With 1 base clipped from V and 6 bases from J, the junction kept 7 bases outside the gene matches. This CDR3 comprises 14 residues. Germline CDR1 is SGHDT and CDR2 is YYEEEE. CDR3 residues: CASSLTGELGEQYF. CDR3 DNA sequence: TGTGCCAGCAGCTTGACAGGGGAGTTGGGCGAGCAGTACTTC.

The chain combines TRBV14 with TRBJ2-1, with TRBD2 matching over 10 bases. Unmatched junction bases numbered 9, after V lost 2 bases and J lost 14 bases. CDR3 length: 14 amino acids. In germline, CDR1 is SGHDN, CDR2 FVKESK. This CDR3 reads CASSQSASGGREFF. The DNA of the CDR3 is TGTGCCAGCAGCCAAAGCGCTAGCGGGGGAAGGGAGTTCTTC.

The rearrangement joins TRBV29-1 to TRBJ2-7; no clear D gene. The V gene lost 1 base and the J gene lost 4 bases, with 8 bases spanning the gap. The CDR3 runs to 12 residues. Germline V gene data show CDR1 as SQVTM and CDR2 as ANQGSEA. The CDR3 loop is CSVEVRPYEQYF. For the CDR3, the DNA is TGCAGCGTTGAAGTTCGGCCTTACGAGCAGTACTTC.

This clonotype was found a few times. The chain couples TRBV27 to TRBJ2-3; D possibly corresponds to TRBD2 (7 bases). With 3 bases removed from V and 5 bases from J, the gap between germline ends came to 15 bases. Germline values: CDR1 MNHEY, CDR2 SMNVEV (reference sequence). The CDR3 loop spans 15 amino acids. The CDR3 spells CASSFGGGVGDTQYF. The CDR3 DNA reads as TGTGCCAGCAGTTTTGGGGGGGGCGTTGGAGATACGCAGTATTTT.